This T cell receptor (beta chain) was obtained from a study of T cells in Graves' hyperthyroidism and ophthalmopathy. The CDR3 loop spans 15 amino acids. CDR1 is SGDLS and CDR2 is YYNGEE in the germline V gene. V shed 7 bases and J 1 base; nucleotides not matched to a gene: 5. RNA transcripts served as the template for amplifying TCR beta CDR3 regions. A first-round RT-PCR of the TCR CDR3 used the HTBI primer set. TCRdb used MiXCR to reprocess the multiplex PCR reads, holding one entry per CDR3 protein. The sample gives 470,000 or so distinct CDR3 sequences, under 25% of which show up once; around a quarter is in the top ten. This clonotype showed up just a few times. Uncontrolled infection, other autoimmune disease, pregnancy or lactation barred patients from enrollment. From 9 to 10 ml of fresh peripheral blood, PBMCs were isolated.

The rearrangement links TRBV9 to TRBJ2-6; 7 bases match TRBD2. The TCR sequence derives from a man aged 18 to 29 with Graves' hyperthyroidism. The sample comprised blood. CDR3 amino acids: CASCPGGSGANVLTF. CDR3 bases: TGTGCCAGCTGTCCGGGAGGTTCTGGGGCCAACGTCCTGACTTTC.